A selection of T cell receptor beta chains follows, all from one sample in a study of blood T cell repertoires in COVID-19. Clones were sequenced by immunoSEQ multiplex PCR, and TCRdb holds only the in-frame ones, with some missing. The top ten clones hold 3.9% of a sample with fewer than 70,000 clones, around nine tenths of them seen once. The sample comprised peripheral blood. These receptor sequences come from a human donor in a cohort sampled during active COVID-19. The CDR3 runs from the conserved cysteine through the conserved F or W. The D gene is left open where the match is weak. Size is omitted from some rows. Given values are once, few, many or a class for expanded clones.

abundance	v_gene	d_gene	len	j_gene	CDR3nt	CDR3aa
-	TRBV19	-	15	TRBJ1-5	TGTGCCAGTACTCTGATCTGGGGGCCCAATCAGCCCCAGCATTTT	CASTLIWGPNQPQHF
-	TRBV12-3/TRBV12-4	-	12	TRBJ1-2	TGTGCCAGCAGTTTAAGGGGTTGGGGCTACACCTTC	CASSLRGWGYTF
-	TRBV6-5	-	14	TRBJ1-1	TGTGCCAGCAGTTACTCGAGGACAGCTTTTGAAGCTTTCTTT	CASSYSRTAFEAFF
-	TRBV7-3	TRBD2	18	TRBJ2-3	TGTGCCAGCAGCCGAATCGGGGCTAGCGGGGGGAAACCAGATACGCAGTATTTT	CASSRIGASGGKPDTQYF
few	TRBV4-1	-	13	TRBJ2-2	TGCGCCAGCAGGGACAGTAACACCGGGGAGCTGTTTTTT	CASRDSNTGELFF
-	TRBV5-6	TRBD1	13	TRBJ1-1	TGTGCCAGCAGCACCGACAGGGATACTGAAGCTTTCTTT	CASSTDRDTEAFF
-	TRBV7-2	TRBD1	15	TRBJ1-2	TGTGCCAGCAGCCAACCGGGACAGGCACGCTATGGCTACACCTTC	CASSQPGQARYGYTF
-	TRBV5-1	-	16	TRBJ1-4	TGCGCCAGCAAGGAGAATAGCCGGGCAACTAATGAAAAACTGTTTTTT	CASKENSRATNEKLFF
-	TRBV27	-	12	TRBJ2-3	TGTGCCAGCCGCCGGGGGATAGATACGCAGTATTTT	CASRRGIDTQYF
-	TRBV4-3	-	13	TRBJ2-7	TGCGCCAGCAGCAAAGGGGCGTCCTACGAGCAGTACTTC	CASSKGASYEQYF
-	TRBV2	TRBD1	13	TRBJ1-5	TGTGCCAGCAGGGACAGGCGGCCCTCGGCCCAGCATTTT	CASRDRRPSAQHF
-	TRBV6-2/TRBV6-3	-	14	TRBJ2-7	TGTGCCAGCAGTCCCCGGGACATCGTCTACGAGCAGTACTTC	CASSPRDIVYEQYF
-	TRBV5-1	TRBD1	13	TRBJ1-2	TGCGCCAGCAGCTTGCGGACAGGGGACGGCTACACCTTC	CASSLRTGDGYTF
-	TRBV27	-	13	TRBJ1-1	TGTGCCAGCAGTTTACAGGGCAACACTGAAGCTTTCTTT	CASSLQGNTEAFF
once	TRBV7-9	-	16	TRBJ1-4	TGTGCCAGCAGTCAAGACACGTTTGCAACTAATGAAAAACTGTTTTTT	CASSQDTFATNEKLFF
-	TRBV29-1	-	17	TRBJ1-1	TGCAGCGTTGAAGATCTTAAGGAGGGTATGGGAAGCACTGAAGCTTTCTTT	CSVEDLKEGMGSTEAFF
once	TRBV11-3	-	16	TRBJ2-1	TGTGCCAGCAGCTTAGGGGGGCAGGGGAGGGATAGTGAGCAGTTCTTC	CASSLGGQGRDSEQFF
-	TRBV5-4	-	14	TRBJ2-7	TGTGCCAGCAGCCCTCGGGCAGGGGTAGGTGAGCAGTACTTC	CASSPRAGVGEQYF
-	TRBV4-2	TRBD1	16	TRBJ1-1	TGTGCCAGCAGCCAAGCGACAGGGTGGGTGAACACTGAAGCTTTCTTT	CASSQATGWVNTEAFF
-	TRBV30	-	17	TRBJ2-3	TGTGCCTGGGAACACCCCCCAGCGCGGGGCCGAAAAGATACGCAGTATTTT	CAWEHPPARGRKDTQYF
-	TRBV7-2	TRBD1	17	TRBJ2-5	TGTGCCAGCAGCTTAGCTGGGGCGAGCAGGGGGCAAGAGACCCAGTACTTC	CASSLAGASRGQETQYF
-	TRBV5-6	-	12	TRBJ1-2	TGTGCCAGCAGCCCAGACGTCGGGGGCTACACCTTC	CASSPDVGGYTF
-	TRBV9	-	14	TRBJ2-7	TGTGCCAGCAGCGTAGGGGGGCAGTCCTACGAGCAGTACTTC	CASSVGGQSYEQYF
-	TRBV5-6	-	13	TRBJ1-1	TGTGCCAGCAGCTCCCGGGGGTACACTGAAGCTTTCTTT	CASSSRGYTEAFF
-	TRBV5-1	TRBD1	15	TRBJ2-7	TGCGCCAGCAGCCCCGAGGGGGCGCGGTCCTACGAGCAGTACTTC	CASSPEGARSYEQYF
-	TRBV27	TRBD2	13	TRBJ2-2	TGTGCCAGCACTTCTAGCGGCCCCGGGGAGCTGTTTTTT	CASTSSGPGELFF
-	TRBV18	TRBD1	15	TRBJ1-1	TGTGCCAGCTCAACGGACAGGGGGCAGGCCACTGAAGCTTTCTTT	CASSTDRGQATEAFF
-	TRBV13	TRBD2	15	TRBJ2-5	TGTGCCAGCAGCTTAGGGACTAGCGGAGAAGAGACCCAGTACTTC	CASSLGTSGEETQYF
-	TRBV19	-	14	TRBJ2-7	TGTGCCAGTAACCCGGGACACGGAACCTACGAGCAGTACTTC	CASNPGHGTYEQYF
-	TRBV3-1/TRBV3-2	TRBD1	15	TRBJ2-7	TGTGCCAGCAGCCAACCGGGACAGGGAGCCTACGAGCAGTACTTC	CASSQPGQGAYEQYF
-	TRBV5-4	-	12	TRBJ1-2	TGTGCCAGCAGCTTAGTCTCGGATGGCTACACCTTC	CASSLVSDGYTF
-	TRBV4-1	-	15	TRBJ1-3	TGCGCCAGCAGCCAAGCCCAGTACTCTGGAAACACCATATATTTT	CASSQAQYSGNTIYF
-	TRBV7-2	TRBD1	14	TRBJ2-3	TGTGCCAGCAGAAAACAGGGGGCGCCGGATACGCAGTATTTT	CASRKQGAPDTQYF
-	TRBV2	TRBD2	14	TRBJ2-7	TGTGTCAGCAGTGAAGAAGCGGGGGCCTACGAGCAGTACTTC	CVSSEEAGAYEQYF
-	TRBV2	TRBD1	16	TRBJ1-2	TGTGCCAGCAGTGAAGAGTATAAGGGGACAGGGAATGGCTACACCTTC	CASSEEYKGTGNGYTF
-	TRBV9	TRBD2	19	TRBJ2-1	TGTGCCAGCAGCGTAGGATCGTCGGGAGGGCCAGATTGGGGCAATGAGCAGTTCTTC	CASSVGSSGGPDWGNEQFF
-	TRBV4-1	TRBD1	20	TRBJ1-4	TGCGCCAGCAGCCAAGACCCCGGACAGGGGGCGATCTCAACGGGGATAAAACTGTTTTTT	CASSQDPGQGAISTGIKLFF